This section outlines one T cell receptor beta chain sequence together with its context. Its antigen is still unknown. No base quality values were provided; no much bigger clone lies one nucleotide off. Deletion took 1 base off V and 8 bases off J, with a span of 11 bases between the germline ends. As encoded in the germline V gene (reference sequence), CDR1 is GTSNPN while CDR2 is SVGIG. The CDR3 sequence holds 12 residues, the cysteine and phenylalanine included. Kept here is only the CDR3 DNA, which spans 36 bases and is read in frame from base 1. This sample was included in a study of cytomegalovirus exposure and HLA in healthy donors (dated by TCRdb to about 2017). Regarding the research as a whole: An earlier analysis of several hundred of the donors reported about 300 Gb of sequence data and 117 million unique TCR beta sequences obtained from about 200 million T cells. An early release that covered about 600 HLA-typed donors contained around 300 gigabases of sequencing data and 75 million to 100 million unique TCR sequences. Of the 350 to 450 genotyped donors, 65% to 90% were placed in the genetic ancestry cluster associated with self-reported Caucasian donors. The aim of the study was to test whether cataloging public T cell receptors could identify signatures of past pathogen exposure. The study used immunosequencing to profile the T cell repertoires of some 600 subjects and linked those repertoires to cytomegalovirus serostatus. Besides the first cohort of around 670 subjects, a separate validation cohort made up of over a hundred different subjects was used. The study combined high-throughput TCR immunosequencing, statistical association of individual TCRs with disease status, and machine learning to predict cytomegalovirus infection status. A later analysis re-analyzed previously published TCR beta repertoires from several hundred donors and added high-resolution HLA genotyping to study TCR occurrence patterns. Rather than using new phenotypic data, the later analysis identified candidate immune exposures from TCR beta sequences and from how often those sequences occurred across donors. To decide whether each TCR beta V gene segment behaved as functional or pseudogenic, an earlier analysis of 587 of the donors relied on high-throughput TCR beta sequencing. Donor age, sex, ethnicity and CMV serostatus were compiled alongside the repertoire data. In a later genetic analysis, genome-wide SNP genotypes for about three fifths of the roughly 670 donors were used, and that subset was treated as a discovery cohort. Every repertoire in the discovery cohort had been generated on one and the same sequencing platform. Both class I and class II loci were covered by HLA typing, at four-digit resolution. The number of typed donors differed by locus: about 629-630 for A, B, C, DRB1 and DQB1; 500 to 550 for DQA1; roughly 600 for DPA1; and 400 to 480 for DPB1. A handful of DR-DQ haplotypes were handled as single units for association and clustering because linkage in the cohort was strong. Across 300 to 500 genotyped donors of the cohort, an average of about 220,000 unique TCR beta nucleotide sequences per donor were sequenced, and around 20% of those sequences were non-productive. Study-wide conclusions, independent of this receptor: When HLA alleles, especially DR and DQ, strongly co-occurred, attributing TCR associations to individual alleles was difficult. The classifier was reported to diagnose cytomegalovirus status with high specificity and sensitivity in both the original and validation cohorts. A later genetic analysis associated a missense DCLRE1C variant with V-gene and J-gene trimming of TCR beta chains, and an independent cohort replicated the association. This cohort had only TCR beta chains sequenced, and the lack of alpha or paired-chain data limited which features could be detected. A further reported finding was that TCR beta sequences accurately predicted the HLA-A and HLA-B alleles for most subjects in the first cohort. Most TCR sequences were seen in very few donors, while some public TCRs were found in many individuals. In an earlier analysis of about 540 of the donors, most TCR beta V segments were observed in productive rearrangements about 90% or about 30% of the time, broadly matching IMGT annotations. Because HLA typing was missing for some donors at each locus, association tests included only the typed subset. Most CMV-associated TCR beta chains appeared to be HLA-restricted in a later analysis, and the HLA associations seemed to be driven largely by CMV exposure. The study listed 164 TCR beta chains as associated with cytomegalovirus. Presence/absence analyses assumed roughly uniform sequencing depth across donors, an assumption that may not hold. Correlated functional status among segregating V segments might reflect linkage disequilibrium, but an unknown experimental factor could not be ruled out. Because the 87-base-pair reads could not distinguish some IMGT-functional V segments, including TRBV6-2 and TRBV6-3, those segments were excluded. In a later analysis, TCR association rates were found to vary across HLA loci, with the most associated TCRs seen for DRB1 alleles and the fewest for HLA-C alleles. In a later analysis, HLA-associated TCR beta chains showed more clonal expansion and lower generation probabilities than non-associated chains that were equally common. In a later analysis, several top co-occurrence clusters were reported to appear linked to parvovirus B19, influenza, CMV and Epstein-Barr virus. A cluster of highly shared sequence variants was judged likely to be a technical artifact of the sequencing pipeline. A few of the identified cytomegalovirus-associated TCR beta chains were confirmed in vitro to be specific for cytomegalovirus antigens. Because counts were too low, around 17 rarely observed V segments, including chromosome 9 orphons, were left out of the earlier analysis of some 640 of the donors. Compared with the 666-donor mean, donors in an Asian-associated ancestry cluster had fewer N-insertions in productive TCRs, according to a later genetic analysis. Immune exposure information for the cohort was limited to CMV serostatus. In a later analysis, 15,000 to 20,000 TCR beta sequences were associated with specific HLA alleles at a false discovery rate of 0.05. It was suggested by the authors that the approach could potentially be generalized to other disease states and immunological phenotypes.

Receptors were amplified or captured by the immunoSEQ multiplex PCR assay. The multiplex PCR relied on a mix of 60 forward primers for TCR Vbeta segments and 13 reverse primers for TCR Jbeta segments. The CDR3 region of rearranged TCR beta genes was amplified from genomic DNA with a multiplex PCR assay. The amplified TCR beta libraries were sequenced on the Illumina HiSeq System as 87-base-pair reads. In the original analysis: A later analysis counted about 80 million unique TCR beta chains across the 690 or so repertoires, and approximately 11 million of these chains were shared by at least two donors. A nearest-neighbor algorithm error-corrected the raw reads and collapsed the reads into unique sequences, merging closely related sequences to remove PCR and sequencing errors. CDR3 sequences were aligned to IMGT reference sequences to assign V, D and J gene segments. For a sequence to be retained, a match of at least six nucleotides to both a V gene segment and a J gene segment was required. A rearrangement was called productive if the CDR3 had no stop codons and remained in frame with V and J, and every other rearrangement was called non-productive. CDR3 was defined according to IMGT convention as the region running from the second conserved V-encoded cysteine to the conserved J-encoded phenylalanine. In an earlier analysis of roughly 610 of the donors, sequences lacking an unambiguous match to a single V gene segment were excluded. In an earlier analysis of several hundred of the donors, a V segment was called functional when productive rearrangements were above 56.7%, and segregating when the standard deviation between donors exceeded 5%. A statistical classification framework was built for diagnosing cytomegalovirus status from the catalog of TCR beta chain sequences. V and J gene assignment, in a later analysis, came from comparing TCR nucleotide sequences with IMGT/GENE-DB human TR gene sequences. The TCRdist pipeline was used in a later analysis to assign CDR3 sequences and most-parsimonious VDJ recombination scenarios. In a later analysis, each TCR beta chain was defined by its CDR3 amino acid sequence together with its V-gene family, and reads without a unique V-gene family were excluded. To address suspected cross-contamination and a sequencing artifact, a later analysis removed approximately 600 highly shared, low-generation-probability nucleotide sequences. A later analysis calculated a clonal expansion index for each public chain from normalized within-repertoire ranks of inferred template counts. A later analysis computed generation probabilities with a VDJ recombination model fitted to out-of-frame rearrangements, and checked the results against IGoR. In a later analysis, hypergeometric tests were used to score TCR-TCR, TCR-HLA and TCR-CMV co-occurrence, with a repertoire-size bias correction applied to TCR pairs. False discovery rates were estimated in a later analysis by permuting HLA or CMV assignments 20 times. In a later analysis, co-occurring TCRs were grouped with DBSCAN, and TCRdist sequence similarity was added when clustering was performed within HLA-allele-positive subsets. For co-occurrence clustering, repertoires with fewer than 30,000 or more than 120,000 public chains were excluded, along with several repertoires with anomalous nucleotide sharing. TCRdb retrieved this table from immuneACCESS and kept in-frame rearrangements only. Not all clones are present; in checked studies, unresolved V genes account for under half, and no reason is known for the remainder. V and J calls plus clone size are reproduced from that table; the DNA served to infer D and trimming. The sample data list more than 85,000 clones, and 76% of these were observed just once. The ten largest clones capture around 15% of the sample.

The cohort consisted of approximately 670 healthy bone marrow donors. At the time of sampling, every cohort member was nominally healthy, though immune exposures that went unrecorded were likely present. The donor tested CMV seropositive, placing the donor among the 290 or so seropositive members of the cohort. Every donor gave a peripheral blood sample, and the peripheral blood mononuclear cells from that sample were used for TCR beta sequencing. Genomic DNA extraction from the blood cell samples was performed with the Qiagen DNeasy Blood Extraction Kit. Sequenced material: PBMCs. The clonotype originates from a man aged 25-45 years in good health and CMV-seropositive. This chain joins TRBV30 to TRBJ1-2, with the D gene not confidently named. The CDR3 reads CAWSAGSGGYTF. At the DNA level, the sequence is TGTGCCTGGAGTGCTGGTTCTGGCGGCTACACCTTC.